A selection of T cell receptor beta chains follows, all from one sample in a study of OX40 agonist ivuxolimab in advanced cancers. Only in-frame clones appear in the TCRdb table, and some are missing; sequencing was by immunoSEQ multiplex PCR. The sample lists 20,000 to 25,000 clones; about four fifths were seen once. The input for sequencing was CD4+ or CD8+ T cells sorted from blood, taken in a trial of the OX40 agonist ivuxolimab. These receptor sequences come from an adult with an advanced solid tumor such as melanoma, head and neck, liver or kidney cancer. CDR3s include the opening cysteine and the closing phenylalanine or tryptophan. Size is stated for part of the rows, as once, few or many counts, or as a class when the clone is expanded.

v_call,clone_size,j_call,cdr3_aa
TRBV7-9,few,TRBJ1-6,CASSLADMSPLHF
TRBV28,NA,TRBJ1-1,CASSPRRQNTEAFF
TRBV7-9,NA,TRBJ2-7,CASSLTNEQYF
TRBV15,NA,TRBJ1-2,CATSREYSEEIYGYTF
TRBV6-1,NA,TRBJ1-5,CASSDSDNQPQHF
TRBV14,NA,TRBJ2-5,CASSALAGIETQYF
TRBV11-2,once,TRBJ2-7,CASSLSGTFRSYEQYF
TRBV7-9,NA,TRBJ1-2,CASSLGSHGYTF
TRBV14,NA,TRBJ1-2,CASSRPSQGAEGYTF
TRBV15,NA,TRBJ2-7,CATSRFRDREDEQYF
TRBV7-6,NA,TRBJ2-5,CASRPGAGLQETQYF
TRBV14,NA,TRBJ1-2,CASSQARSFGYTF
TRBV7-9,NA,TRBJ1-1,CASSSARDYFTEAFF
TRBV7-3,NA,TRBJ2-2,CASSSTGNTGELFF
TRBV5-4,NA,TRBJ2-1,CASRQIMAGGPGEQFF
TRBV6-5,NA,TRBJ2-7,CASSKTIYEQYF
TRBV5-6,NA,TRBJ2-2,CASSLAGAGVFGELFF
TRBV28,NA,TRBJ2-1,CASSLVPRALYNEQFF
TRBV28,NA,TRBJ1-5,CASSPRQGACNQPQHF
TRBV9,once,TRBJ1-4,CASSDGLGEKLFF
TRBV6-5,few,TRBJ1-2,CASSYSFKYGYTF
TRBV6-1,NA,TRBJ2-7,CASSERPLGEQYF
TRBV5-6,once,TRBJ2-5,CASSLQETQYF
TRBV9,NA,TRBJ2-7,CASSPGISTYEQYF
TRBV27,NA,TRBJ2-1,CASSLWEGSYNEQFF
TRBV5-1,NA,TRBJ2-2,CASTDLGAGELFF
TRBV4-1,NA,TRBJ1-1,CASSPSLGTEAFF
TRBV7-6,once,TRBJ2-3,CASSLLAGGPTDTQYF
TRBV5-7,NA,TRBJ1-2,CASSLDRGTGEGYGYTF
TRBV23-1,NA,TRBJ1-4,CASSQQGAANEKLFF
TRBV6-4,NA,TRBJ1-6,CASSTSEGDNSPLHF
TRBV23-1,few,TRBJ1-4,CASTEPGEKLFF
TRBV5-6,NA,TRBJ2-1,CASSASYNEQFF
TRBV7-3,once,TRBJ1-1,CASSLSQGGNTEAFF
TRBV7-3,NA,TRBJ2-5,CASSRWADEETQYF
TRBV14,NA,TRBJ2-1,CASSQDSGKQFF
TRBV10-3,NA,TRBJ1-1,CAITRGTEAFF
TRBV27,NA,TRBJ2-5,CASSLFLRAPTDKETQYF
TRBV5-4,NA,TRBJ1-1,CASSFPGQGMNTEAFF
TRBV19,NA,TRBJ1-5,CASIDRVYSNQPQHF
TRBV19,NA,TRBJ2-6,CASSVSAAGANVLTF
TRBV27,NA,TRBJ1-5,CASSLNAIQPQHF
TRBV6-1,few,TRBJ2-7,CASSALEESYEQYF
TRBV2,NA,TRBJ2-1,CASIRMASGDNEQFF
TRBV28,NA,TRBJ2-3,CASSSIRGTGTPDTQYF
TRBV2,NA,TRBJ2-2,CASVGRDSTGELFF
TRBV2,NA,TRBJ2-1,CASLGLAGGLNEQFF
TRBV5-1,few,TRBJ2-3,CASSGTGTSGMADTQYF
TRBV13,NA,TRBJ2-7,CASSLPFGGHEQYF
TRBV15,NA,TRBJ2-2,CATSRELAGGVSGELFF
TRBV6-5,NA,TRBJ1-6,CASSLTDGKNSPLHF
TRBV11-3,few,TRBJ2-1,CASSIGGAVEQFF
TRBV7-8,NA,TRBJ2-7,CASSLGGGYYEQYF
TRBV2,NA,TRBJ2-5,CASSEGLAGFQETQYF
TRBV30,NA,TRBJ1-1,CAWIIGAGHTEAFF